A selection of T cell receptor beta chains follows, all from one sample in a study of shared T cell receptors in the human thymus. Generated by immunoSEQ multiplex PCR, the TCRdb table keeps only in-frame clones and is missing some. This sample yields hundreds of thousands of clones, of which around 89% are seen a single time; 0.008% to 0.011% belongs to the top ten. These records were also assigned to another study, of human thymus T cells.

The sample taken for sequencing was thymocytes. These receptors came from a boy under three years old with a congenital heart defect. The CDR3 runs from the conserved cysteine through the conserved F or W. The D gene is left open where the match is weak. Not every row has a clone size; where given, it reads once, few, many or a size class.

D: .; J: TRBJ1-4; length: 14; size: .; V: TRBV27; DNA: TGTGCCAGCAGTTTGTCAAGGGAGCGGGAAAAACTGTTTTTT; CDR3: CASSLSREREKLFF
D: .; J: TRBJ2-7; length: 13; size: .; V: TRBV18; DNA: TGTGCCAGCTCACCCCCATTAACATACGAGCAGTACTTC; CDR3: CASSPPLTYEQYF
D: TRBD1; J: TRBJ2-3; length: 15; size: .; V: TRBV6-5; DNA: TGTGCCAGCAGTTTCCCGGGACAGGGCCCAGATACGCAGTATTTT; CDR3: CASSFPGQGPDTQYF
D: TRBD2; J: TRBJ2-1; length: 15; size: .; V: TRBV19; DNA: TGTGCCAGTAGTAAAATTAGCGGGAGCTACAATGAGCAGTTCTTC; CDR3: CASSKISGSYNEQFF
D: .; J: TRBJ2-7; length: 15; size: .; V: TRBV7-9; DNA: TGTGCCAGCAGCCCCCGGGACTGGGGTTCCTACGAGCAGTACTTC; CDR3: CASSPRDWGSYEQYF
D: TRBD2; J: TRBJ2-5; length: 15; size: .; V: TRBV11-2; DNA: TGTGCCAGCAGCTTAGGGGGCGGGAGGGAAGAGACCCAGTACTTC; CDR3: CASSLGGGREETQYF
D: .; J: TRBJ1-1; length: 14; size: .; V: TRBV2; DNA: TGTGCCAGCAGAGCTCCTGACAGGCCGCGTGAAGCTTTCTTT; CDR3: CASRAPDRPREAFF
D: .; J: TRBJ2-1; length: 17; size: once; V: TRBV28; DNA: TGTGCCAGCAGTCCAAACAGGGATACGAGGGGCTACAATGAGCAGTTCTTC; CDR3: CASSPNRDTRGYNEQFF
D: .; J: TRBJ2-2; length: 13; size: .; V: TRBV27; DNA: TGTGCCAGCAGTCCTGAGTACGTCGGGGAGCTGTTTTTT; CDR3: CASSPEYVGELFF
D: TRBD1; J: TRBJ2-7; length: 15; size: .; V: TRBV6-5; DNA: TGTGCCAGCAGGCCCGACAGGGGGTCCCACTACGAGCAGTACTTC; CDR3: CASRPDRGSHYEQYF
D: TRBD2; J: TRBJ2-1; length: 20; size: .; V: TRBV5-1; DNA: TGCGCCAGCAGCTTGTGTGGGCTAGCGGGGGCGGCGAGCTCCTACAATGAGCAGTTCTTC; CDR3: CASSLCGLAGAASSYNEQFF
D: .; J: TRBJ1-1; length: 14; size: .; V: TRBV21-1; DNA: TGTGCCAGCAGCTATCCGGCCATGAGCTCGGGAGCTTTCTTT; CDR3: CASSYPAMSSGAFF
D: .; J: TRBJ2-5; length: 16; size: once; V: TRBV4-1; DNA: TGCGCCAGCAGCCAGGAGGCCGTGGACAGACAAGAGACCCAGTACTTC; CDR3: CASSQEAVDRQETQYF
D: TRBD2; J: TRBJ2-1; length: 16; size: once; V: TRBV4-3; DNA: TGCGCCAGCAGCCTCGGACTAGCGGGAGGGCTTAATGAGCAGTTCTTC; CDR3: CASSLGLAGGLNEQFF
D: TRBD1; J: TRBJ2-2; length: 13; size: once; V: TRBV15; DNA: TGTGCCACTGGACAGGGGGGGACCGGGGAGCTGTTTTTT; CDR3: CATGQGGTGELFF
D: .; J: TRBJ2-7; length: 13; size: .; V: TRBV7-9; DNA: TGTGCCAGCAGCTTACACTCCCCCTACGAGCAGTACTTC; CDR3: CASSLHSPYEQYF
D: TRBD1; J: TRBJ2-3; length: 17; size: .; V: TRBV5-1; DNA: TGCGCCAGCAGCCCATGGGGACAGGGTCCTATAGGAGATACGCAGTATTTT; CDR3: CASSPWGQGPIGDTQYF
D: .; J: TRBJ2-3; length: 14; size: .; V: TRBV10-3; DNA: TGTGCCATCAGGGGGGCCCAAGGGACAGATACGCAGTATTTT; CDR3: CAIRGAQGTDTQYF
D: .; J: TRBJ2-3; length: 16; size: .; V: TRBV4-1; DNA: TGCGCCAGCAGCCAAGAGGGCAGGGTCAAGGCAGATACGCAGTATTTT; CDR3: CASSQEGRVKADTQYF
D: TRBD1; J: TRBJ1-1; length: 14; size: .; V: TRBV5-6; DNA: TGTGCCAGCAGCCAGGGACAGACGAACACTGAAGCTTTCTTT; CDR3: CASSQGQTNTEAFF
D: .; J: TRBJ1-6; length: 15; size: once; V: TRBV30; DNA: TGTGCCTGGAGTACAGGGTCAAGGAGGCGTTCACCCCTCCACTTT; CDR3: CAWSTGSRRRSPLHF
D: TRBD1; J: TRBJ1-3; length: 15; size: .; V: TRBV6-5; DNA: TGTGCCAGCAGTTTAACAGGGGGCTCTGGAAACACCATATATTTT; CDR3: CASSLTGGSGNTIYF
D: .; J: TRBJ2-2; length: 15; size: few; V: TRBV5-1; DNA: TGCGCCAGCAGCTTTTTACAGACGAACACCGGGGAGCTGTTTTTT; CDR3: CASSFLQTNTGELFF